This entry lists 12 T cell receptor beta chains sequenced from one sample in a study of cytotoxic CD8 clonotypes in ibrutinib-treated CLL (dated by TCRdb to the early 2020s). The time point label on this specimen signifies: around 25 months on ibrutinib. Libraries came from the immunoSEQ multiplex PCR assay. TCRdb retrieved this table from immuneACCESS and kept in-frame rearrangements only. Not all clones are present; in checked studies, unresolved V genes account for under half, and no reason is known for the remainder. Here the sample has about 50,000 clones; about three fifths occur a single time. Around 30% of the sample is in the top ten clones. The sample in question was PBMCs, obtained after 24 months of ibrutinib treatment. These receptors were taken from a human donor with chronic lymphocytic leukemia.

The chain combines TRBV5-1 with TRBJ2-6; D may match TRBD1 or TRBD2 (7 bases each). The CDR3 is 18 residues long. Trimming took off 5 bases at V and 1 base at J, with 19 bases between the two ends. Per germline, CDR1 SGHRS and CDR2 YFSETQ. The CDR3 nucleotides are TGCGCCAGCAGGACTGAGGGAGGGGGCTGGTCTGGGGCCAACGTCCTGACTTTC. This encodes CASRTEGGGWSGANVLTF.

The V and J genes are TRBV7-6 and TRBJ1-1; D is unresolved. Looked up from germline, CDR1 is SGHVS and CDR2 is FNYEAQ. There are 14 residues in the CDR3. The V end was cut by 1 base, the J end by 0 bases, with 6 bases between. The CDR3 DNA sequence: TGTGCCAGCAGCTTAGGACATCTGAACACTGAAGCTTTCTTT. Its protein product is CASSLGHLNTEAFF. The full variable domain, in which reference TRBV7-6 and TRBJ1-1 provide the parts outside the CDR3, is GAGVSQSPRYKVTKRGQDVALRCDPISGHVSLYWYRQALGQGPEFLTYFNYEAQQDKSGLPNDRFSAERPEGSISTLTIQRTEQRDSAMYRCASSLGHLNTEAFFGQGTRLTVV.

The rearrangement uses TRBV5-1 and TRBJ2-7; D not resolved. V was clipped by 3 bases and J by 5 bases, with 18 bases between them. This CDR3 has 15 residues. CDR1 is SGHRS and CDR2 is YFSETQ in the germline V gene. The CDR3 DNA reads TGCGCCAGCAGCTCCCGGGCCCCCCTAAGGGACGAGCAGTACTTC. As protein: CASSSRAPLRDEQYF.

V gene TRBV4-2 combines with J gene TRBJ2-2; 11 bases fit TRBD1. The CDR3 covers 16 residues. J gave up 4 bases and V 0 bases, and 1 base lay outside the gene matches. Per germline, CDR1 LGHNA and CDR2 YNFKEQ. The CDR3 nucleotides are TGTGCCAGCAGCCAAGACGGGACAGGGGGCACCGGGGAGCTGTTTTTT. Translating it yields CASSQDGTGGTGELFF.

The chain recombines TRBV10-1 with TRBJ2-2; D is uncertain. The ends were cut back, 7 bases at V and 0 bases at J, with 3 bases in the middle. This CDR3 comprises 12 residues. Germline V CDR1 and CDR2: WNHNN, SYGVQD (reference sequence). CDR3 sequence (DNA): TGCGCCAGCAATACGAACACCGGGGAGCTGTTTTTT. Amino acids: CASNTNTGELFF.

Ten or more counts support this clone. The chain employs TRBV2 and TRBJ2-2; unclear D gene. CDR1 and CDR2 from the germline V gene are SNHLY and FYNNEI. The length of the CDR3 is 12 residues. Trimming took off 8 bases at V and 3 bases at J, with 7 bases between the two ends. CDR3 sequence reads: CASGRDTGELFF. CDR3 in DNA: TGTGCCAGCGGCCGGGACACCGGGGAGCTGTTTTTT.

The CDR3 reads CATSTPTGSFEKLFF. The CDR3 DNA sequence: TGTGCCACCAGCACCCCGACGGGCTCCTTCGAAAAACTGTTTTTT. The gene calls are TRBV15 and TRBJ1-4; D unclear. Germline values: CDR1 LNHNV, CDR2 YYDKDF (reference sequence). The V end lost 4 bases, the J end lost 8 bases, and 17 bases lay between the germline ends. The CDR3 contains 15 residues.

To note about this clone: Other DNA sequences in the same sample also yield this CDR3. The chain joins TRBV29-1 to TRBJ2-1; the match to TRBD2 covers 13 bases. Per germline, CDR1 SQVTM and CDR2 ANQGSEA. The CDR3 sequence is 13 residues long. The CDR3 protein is CSKTSGGSVEQFF. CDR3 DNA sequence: TGCAGTAAGACTAGCGGGGGGTCGGTTGAACAGTTCTTC.

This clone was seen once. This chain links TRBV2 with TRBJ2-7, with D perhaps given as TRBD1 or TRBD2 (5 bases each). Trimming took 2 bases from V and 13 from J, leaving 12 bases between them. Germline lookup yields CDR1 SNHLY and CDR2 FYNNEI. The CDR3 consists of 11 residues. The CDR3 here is CASSEKQGPYF. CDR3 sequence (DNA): TGTGCCAGCAGTGAAAAGCAGGGACCTTACTTC.

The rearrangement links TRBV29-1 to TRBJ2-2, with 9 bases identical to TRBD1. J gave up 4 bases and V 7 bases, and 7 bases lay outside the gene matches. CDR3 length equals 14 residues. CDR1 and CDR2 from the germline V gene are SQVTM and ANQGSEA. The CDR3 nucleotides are TGCAGCGGCCGGACAGGGGTCGGCACCGGGGAGCTGTTTTTT. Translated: CSGRTGVGTGELFF.

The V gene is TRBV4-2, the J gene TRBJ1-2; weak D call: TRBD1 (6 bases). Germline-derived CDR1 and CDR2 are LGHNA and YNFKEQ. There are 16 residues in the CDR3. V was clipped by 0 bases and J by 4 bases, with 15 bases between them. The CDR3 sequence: CASSQDRGGGLYGYTF. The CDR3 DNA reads TGTGCCAGCAGCCAAGACCGAGGTGGGGGGCTCTATGGCTACACCTTC.

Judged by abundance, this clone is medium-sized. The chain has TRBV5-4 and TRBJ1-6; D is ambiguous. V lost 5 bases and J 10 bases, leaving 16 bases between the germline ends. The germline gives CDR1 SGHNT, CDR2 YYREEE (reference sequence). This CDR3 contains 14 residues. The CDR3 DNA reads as TGTGCCAGCAGTTTGATCGGGGAGGGATCACCCCTCCACTTT. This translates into CASSLIGEGSPLHF.